This entry describes one T cell receptor (beta chain). The sample originates from a study of blood T cell repertoires in COVID-19. About the study: From T cells, B-cell-depleted T cells, or PBMCs came the material, which was cDNA or gDNA.

The protocol was immunoSEQ multiplex PCR, while the TCRdb copy is restricted to in-frame clones and leaves out a portion. The sample holds 90,000 to 120,000 clones, around 92% seen once. The CDR3 is made up of 15 amino acids. V was pared by 7 bases and J by 7 bases, with 11 bases of the junction left unmatched. Germline lookup yields CDR1 GTSNPN and CDR2 SVGIG (reference sequence). Source material: peripheral blood. The chain is built from TRBV30 and TRBJ2-2; 11 bases fit TRBD1. This receptor was obtained from a man aged 35 to 55 with active or convalescent COVID-19. CDR3 sequence (DNA): TGTGCCTCTCTAGCGGGACAGGGGGTTTTCGGGGAGCTGTTTTTT. The encoded protein is CASLAGQGVFGELFF.